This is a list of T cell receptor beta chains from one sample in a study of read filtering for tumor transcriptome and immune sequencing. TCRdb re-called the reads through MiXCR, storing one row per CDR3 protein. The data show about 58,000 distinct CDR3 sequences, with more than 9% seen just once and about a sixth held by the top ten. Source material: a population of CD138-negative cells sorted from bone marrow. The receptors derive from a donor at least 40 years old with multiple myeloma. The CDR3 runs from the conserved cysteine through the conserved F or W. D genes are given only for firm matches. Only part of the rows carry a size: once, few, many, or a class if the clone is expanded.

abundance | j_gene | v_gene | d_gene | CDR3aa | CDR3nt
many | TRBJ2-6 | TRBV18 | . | CASSPTGANVLTF | TGTGCCAGCTCACCGACAGGGGCCAACGTCCTGACTTTC
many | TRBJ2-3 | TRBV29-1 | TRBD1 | CSVMTTGGLADTQYF | TGCAGCGTCATGACGACAGGGGGTCTGGCAGATACGCAGTATTTT
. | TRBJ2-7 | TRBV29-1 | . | CSVEARETLDRETAPYEQYF | TGCAGCGTTGAAGCCAGAGAAACGCTTGACAGAGAAACGGCCCCCTACGAGCAGTACTTC
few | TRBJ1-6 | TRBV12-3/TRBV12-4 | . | CASSPGQGNSPLHF | TGTGCCAGCTCCCCGGGGCAGGGGAATTCACCCCTCCACTTT
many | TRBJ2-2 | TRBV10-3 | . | CAISERNSGELFF | TGTGCCATCAGTGAGCGGAATTCCGGGGAGCTGTTTTTT
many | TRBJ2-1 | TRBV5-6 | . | CASSLGGADEQFF | TGTGCCAGCAGCTTGGGAGGGGCGGATGAGCAGTTCTTC
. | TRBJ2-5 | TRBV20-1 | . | CSARDFRGNQETQYF | TGCAGTGCTAGAGATTTCCGGGGCAACCAAGAGACCCAGTACTTC
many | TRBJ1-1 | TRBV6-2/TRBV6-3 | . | CACGGDTEAFF | TGTGCCTGCGGAGGGGACACTGAAGCTTTCTTT
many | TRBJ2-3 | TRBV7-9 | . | CASATDTQYF | TGTGCCAGCGCGACAGATACGCAGTATTTT
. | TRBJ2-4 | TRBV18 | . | CASSPPKDYTRQGIQYF | TGTGCCAGCTCACCACCGAAGGATTATACCCGGCAAGGGATTCAGTACTTC
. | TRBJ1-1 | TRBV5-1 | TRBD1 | CASSSGTGGLDAFF | TGCGCCAGCAGCTCCGGGACAGGGGGTTTAGATGCTTTCTTT
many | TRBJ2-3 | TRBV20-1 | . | CSARDPRRDTQYF | TGCAGTGCTAGAGATCCCCGGCGGGATACGCAGTATTTT
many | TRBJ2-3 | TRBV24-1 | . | CATSLTDTQYF | TGTGCCACCAGTCTCACAGATACGCAGTATTTT
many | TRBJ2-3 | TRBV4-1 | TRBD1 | CASSREPGTATYTQYF | TGCGCCAGCAGCCGAGAACCCGGGACAGCGACATATACGCAGTATTTT
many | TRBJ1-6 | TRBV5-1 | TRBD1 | CASSSRTGPGSGNSPLHF | TGCGCCAGCAGCTCCCGGACAGGGCCTGGCTCGGGTAATTCACCCCTCCACTTT
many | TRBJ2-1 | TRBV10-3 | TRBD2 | CATGLADNNEQFF | TGTGCCACAGGACTAGCGGATAACAATGAGCAGTTCTTC
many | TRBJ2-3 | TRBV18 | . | CASSQGTRQDTQYF | TGTGCCAGCTCACAAGGGACCCGCCAGGATACGCAGTATTTT
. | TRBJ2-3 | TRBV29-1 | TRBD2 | CSVPPLGLAGRETDTQYF | TGCAGCGTTCCCCCCCTTGGACTAGCGGGGAGGGAAACAGATACGCAGTATTTT
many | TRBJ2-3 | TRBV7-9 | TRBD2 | CASSPGLAADTRYF | TGTGCCAGCAGCCCAGGACTAGCAGCAGATACGCGGTATTTT
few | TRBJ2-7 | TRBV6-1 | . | CASRKYSYEQYF | TGTGCCAGCAGGAAATACAGTTACGAGCAGTACTTC
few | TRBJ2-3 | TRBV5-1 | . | CASSYTDTQCF | TGCGCCAGCAGCTACACAGATACGCAGTGTTTT
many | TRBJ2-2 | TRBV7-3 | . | CASSLKYAGELFF | TGTGCCAGCAGCTTAAAATATGCCGGGGAGCTGTTTTTT
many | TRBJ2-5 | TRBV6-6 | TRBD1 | CASKLRTGEQETQYF | TGTGCCAGCAAGTTAAGGACAGGGGAGCAAGAGACCCAGTACTTC
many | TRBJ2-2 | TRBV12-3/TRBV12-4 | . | CTSTTANTGELFF | TGTACCAGCACAACAGCGAACACCGGGGAGCTGTTTTTT
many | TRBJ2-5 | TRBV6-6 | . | CASTLTGTQYF | TGTGCCAGCACCCTCACAGGGACCCAGTACTTC
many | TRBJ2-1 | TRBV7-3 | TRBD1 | CASSLRQGVGNEQFF | TGTGCCAGCAGCTTACGACAGGGAGTGGGCAATGAGCAGTTCTTC
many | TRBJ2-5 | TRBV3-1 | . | CASSQVMLQGETQYF | TGTGCCAGCAGCCAAGTCATGTTGCAGGGTGAGACCCAGTACTTC
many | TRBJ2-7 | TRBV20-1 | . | CSARTTYEQYF | TGCAGTGCTAGGACGACGTACGAGCAGTACTTC
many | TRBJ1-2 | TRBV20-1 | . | CSARPTRLYGYTF | TGCAGTGCTAGACCCACCAGGTTGTATGGCTACACCTTC
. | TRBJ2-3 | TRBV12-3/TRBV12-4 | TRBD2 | CASSPQLAGGADTQYF | TGTGCCAGCAGCCCCCAACTAGCGGGGGGCGCAGATACGCAGTATTTT
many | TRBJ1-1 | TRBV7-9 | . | CASSFTGAYTEAFF | TGTGCCAGCAGCTTTACGGGGGCGTACACTGAAGCTTTCTTT
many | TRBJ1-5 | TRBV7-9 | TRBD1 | CASSSTGGNQPQHF | TGTGCCAGCAGCTCCACAGGGGGCAATCAGCCCCAGCATTTT
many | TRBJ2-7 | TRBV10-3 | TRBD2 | CAISEGLADLSYEQYF | TGTGCCATCAGTGAGGGACTAGCGGATCTCTCCTACGAGCAGTACTTC
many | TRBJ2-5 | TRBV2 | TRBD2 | CASSEGLRQETQYF | TGTGCCAGCAGCGAGGGACTACGCCAAGAGACCCAGTACTTC
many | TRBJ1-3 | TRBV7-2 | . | CASSLGFGGSGNTIYF | TGTGCCAGCAGCTTAGGGTTCGGGGGCTCGGGAAACACCATATATTTT
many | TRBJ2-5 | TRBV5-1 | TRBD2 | CASSLGYLTGGPQETQYF | TGCGCCAGCAGCTTGGGATACTTAACGGGGGGGCCCCAAGAGACCCAGTACTTC
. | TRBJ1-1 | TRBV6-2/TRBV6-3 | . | CASSYVQRTEAFF | TGCGCCAGCAGTTACGTACAACGTACAGAAGCTTTCTTT
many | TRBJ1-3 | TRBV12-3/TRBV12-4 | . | CASSPDYTIYF | TGTGCCAGCAGCCCGGATTACACCATATATTTT
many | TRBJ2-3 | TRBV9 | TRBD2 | CASSDRLAGVSTDTQYF | TGTGCCAGCAGCGATAGACTAGCGGGGGTTAGCACAGATACGCAGTATTTT
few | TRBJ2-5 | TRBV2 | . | CASSEVLGKETQYF | TGTGCCAGCAGTGAAGTCCTAGGAAAAGAGACCCAGTACTTC
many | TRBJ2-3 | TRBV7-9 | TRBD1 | CASSRRTGNSDTQYF | TGTGCCAGCAGCCGAAGGACAGGGAATTCAGATACGCAGTATTTT
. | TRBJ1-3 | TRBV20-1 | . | CSARDRLGGSTIYF | TGCAGTGCTAGAGATCGACTGGGGGGAAGCACCATATATTTT
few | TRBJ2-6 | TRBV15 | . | CATSRVGMTSGANVLTF | TGTGCCACCAGCAGAGTGGGGATGACCTCTGGGGCCAACGTCCTGACTTTC
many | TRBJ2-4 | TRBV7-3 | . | CASSFILAKNIQYF | TGTGCCAGCAGCTTTATATTAGCCAAAAACATTCAGTACTTC
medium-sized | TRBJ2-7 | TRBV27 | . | CASSATPRALGYEQYF | TGTGCCAGCAGTGCGACCCCTAGGGCCCTGGGGTACGAGCAGTACTTC
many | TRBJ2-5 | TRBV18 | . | CASSPRLETQYF | TGTGCCAGCTCACCACGTCTGGAGACCCAGTACTTC
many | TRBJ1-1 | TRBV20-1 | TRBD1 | CSARLLYTGGRTEAFF | TGCAGTGCTAGATTGCTTTATACAGGGGGGAGGACTGAAGCTTTCTTT
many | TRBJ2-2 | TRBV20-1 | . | CSAPGHGELFF | TGCAGTGCCCCCGGTCACGGGGAGCTGTTTTTT